This TCR beta chain was obtained from a study of blood T cells in healthy people across ages. The study, taken as a whole, reports: With age, beta diversity per million T cells declined roughly linearly, significantly by 30 to 50.

Only a few counts were recorded for this clonotype. The antigen is unknown. The CDR3 covers 14 residues. CDR1 is ENHRY, CDR2 SYGVKD, per germline. Trimming removed 4 bases from V and 3 bases from J, with 10 bases in between. Primers used in a second PCR of roughly 7 to 11 cycles were a sample-barcoded 5' primer and a J-beta primer mix. TCRdb analysed the 5' RACE reads with MiXCR anew, one entry per CDR3 protein. The sample gives some 1,500,000 distinct CDR3 sequences, less than 45% of which show up once; 4% is in the top ten. V and J are TRBV10-3 and TRBJ1-5; D might be TRBD1 (5 bases). The receptor was derived from a woman aged 18-29 years in good health. Sequencing was performed on blood. The CDR3 DNA is TGTGCCATCAGTGGGTCAGGGACCAATCAGCCCCAGCATTTT. As protein: CAISGSGTNQPQHF.